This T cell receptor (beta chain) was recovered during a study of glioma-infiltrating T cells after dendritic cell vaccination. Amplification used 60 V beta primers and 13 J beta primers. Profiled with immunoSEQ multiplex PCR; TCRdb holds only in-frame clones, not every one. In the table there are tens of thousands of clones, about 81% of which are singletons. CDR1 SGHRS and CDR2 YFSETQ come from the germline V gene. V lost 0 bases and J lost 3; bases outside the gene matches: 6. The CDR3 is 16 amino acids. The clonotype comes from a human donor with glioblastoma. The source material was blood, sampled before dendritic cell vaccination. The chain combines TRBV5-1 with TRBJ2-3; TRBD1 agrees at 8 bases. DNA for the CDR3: TGCGCCAGCAGCTTGGTTCTTACAGGGGGGACAGATACGCAGTATTTT. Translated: CASSLVLTGGTDTQYF.